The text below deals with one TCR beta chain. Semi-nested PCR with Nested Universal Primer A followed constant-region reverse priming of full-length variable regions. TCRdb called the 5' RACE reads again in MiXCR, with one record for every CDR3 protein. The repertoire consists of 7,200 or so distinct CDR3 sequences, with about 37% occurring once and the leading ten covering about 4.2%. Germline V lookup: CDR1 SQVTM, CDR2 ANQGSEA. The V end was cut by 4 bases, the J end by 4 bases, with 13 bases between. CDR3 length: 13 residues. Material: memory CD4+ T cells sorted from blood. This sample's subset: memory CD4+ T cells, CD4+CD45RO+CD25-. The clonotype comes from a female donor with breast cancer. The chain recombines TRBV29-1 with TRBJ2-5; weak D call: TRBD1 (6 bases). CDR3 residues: CSVGQTQGETQYF. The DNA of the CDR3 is TGCAGCGTTGGACAAACACAGGGAGAGACCCAGTACTTC.